This is a list of T cell receptor beta chains from one sample in a study of cytomegalovirus exposure and HLA in healthy donors. Clones were sequenced by immunoSEQ multiplex PCR, and TCRdb holds only the in-frame ones, with some missing. The sample lists tens of thousands of clones; 81% were seen once. The sample consisted of PBMCs. The receptors were sampled from a girl aged 2-10 years in good health and CMV-seropositive. The CDR3 runs from the conserved cysteine through the conserved F or W. A D gene is named only where the DNA matches it firmly. Not every row has a clone size; where given, it reads once, few, many or a size class.

>TRBJ1-5|NA|TRBD1|TRBV7-6
CASSLEGARSNQPQHF
TGTGCCAGCAGCTTAGAGGGGGCGCGTAGCAATCAGCCCCAGCATTTT
>TRBJ2-1|few|TRBD2|TRBV30
CAWSVKLAGYGDEQFF
TGTGCCTGGAGTGTGAAACTAGCGGGATATGGGGATGAGCAGTTCTTC
>TRBJ2-2|NA|NA|TRBV7-2
CASSLVSTGRGGLFF
TGTGCCAGCAGCTTAGTGTCGACAGGTCGGGGTGGGCTGTTTTTT
>TRBJ2-7|NA|TRBD1|TRBV2
CASIGDRGDEQYF
TGTGCCAGCATCGGGGACAGGGGGGACGAGCAGTACTTC
>TRBJ1-2|NA|NA|TRBV28
CAGRQSGYTF
TGTGCCGGCAGGCAGTCGGGCTACACCTTC
>TRBJ1-5|NA|NA|TRBV28
CVSSFSGIGQPQHF
TGTGTCAGCAGTTTCTCGGGAATCGGCCAGCCCCAGCATTTT
>TRBJ1-2|NA|TRBD1|TRBV27
CASSFWAGGGYGYTF
TGTGCCAGCAGTTTCTGGGCAGGGGGCGGCTATGGCTACACCTTC
>TRBJ2-7|NA|TRBD2|TRBV14
CASSRIAGALYEQYF
TGTGCCAGCAGCCGAATAGCGGGAGCCCTCTACGAGCAGTACTTC
>TRBJ2-7|NA|NA|TRBV30
CAWSNEGGTYEQYF
TGTGCCTGGAGTAACGAGGGCGGCACCTACGAGCAGTACTTC
>TRBJ2-5|few|NA|TRBV5-4
CASRRARQETQYF
TGTGCCAGCAGGAGGGCGCGCCAAGAGACCCAGTACTTC
>TRBJ2-1|NA|NA|TRBV27
CASSSQGVVGAEQFF
TGTGCCAGCAGTTCACAAGGTGTCGTCGGAGCTGAGCAGTTCTTC
>TRBJ1-1|NA|NA|TRBV13
CASRLGGAEAFF
TGTGCCAGCAGACTGGGGGGGGCTGAAGCTTTCTTT
>TRBJ2-7|NA|TRBD1|TRBV7-8
CASSLRGQQSYEQYF
TGTGCCAGCAGCTTACGGGGACAGCAAAGCTACGAGCAGTACTTC
>TRBJ2-7|NA|NA|TRBV7-7
CASSPVGSGGEQYF
TGTGCCAGCAGCCCAGTCGGGTCGGGTGGGGAGCAGTACTTC
>TRBJ2-1|NA|TRBD2|TRBV7-9
CANGGSSYNEQFF
TGTGCAAACGGCGGGAGCTCCTACAATGAGCAGTTCTTC
>TRBJ2-7|NA|NA|TRBV15
CATSREAGDSYEQYF
TGTGCCACCAGCAGAGAAGCAGGGGACTCCTACGAGCAGTACTTC
>TRBJ2-6|NA|NA|TRBV19
CASSRSSGANVLTF
TGTGCCAGTAGTAGGAGTTCTGGGGCCAACGTCCTGACTTTC
>TRBJ1-5|NA|NA|TRBV30
CAWSGQGSANQPQHF
TGTGCCTGGAGTGGGCAGGGGTCAGCGAATCAGCCCCAGCATTTT
>TRBJ2-2|NA|TRBD2|TRBV30
CAWSVPSGRFSTGELFF
TGTGCCTGGAGTGTACCTAGCGGGAGGTTCAGCACCGGGGAGCTGTTTTTT
>TRBJ1-2|NA|NA|TRBV28
CASSLGPTLRGYTF
TGTGCCAGCAGTTTGGGGCCCACATTGCGGGGCTACACCTTC
>TRBJ2-2|NA|NA|TRBV9
CASSETVNTGELFF
TGTGCCAGCAGCGAGACAGTAAACACCGGGGAGCTGTTTTTT
>TRBJ2-3|few|TRBD2|TRBV28
CASSLSPGLVNADTQYF
TGTGCCAGCAGTTTATCCCCGGGACTAGTGAACGCAGATACGCAGTATTTT
>TRBJ2-5|few|NA|TRBV6-5
CASRSLQETQYF
TGTGCCAGCAGGTCCCTCCAAGAGACCCAGTACTTC
>TRBJ1-1|NA|TRBD1|TRBV5-4
CASSTQGATEAFF
TGTGCCAGCAGCACCCAGGGGGCAACTGAAGCTTTCTTT
>TRBJ2-1|NA|TRBD2|TRBV19
CASSIAGGTRSYNEQFF
TGTGCCAGTAGTATAGCGGGGGGAACCCGCTCCTACAATGAGCAGTTCTTC
>TRBJ2-7|NA|TRBD2|TRBV27
CASSLLRGVYEQYF
TGTGCCAGCAGTTTATTGCGGGGGGTCTACGAGCAGTACTTC
>TRBJ2-3|NA|NA|TRBV18
CASCGDSGSTDTQYF
TGTGCCAGCTGCGGCGATAGCGGCAGCACAGATACGCAGTATTTT
>TRBJ2-1|NA|NA|TRBV5-1
CASSLEGQGSYNEQFF
TGCGCCAGCAGCTTGGAAGGCCAGGGCTCCTACAATGAGCAGTTCTTC
>TRBJ2-7|NA|TRBD1|TRBV28
CASSFRDSYYEQYF
TGTGCCAGCAGTTTCAGGGACAGTTACTACGAGCAGTACTTC
>TRBJ2-1|NA|NA|TRBV7-8
CASSFTSGDSYNEQFF
TGTGCCAGCAGCTTTACGAGCGGAGACTCCTACAATGAGCAGTTCTTC
>TRBJ2-5|NA|NA|TRBV19
CASSIDQVGETQYF
TGTGCCAGTAGTATAGATCAAGTCGGAGAGACCCAGTACTTC
>TRBJ2-1|few|TRBD2|TRBV5-1
CASSLGGGTYNEQFF
TGCGCCAGCAGCTTGGGCGGGGGGACTTACAATGAGCAGTTCTTC
>TRBJ1-1|NA|TRBD1|TRBV28
CASSFRRDRGTEAFF
TGTGCCAGCAGTTTCCGCCGGGACAGAGGTACTGAAGCTTTCTTT
>TRBJ2-2|NA|NA|TRBV10-3
CAISESGTGVTGELFF
TGTGCCATCAGTGAGTCGGGAACCGGGGTCACCGGGGAGCTGTTTTTT
>TRBJ1-3|once|NA|TRBV4-3
CASSQDRVGSGNTIYF
TGCGCCAGCAGCCAAGACAGGGTTGGTTCAGGAAACACCATATATTTT
>TRBJ1-1|NA|NA|TRBV4-1
CASSQLYRDRTEAFF
TGCGCCAGCAGCCAACTGTACAGGGATAGGACTGAAGCTTTCTTT
>TRBJ2-1|NA|NA|TRBV6-5
CASRYTAWSYNEQFF
TGTGCCAGCCGATATACTGCTTGGTCCTACAATGAGCAGTTCTTC
>TRBJ2-7|NA|NA|TRBV20-1
CSAGPGDEQYF
TGCAGTGCTGGCCCAGGGGACGAGCAGTACTTC
>TRBJ1-1|few|NA|TRBV5-1
CASSSGTRNTEAFF
TGCGCCAGCAGCTCCGGGACAAGGAACACTGAAGCTTTCTTT
>TRBJ1-5|NA|NA|TRBV4-2
CASSLHEGGTQPQHF
TGTGCCAGCAGTCTACATGAGGGGGGGACGCAGCCCCAGCATTTT
>TRBJ2-3|NA|NA|TRBV28
CASSGSTDTQYF
TGTGCCAGTAGCGGTTCCACAGATACGCAGTATTTT
>TRBJ2-3|few|TRBD2|TRBV10-3
CAISTSSGSADTQYF
TGTGCCATCAGCACCTCTAGCGGGAGCGCAGATACGCAGTATTTT
>TRBJ2-7|NA|NA|TRBV6-1
CASSEDRSYEQYF
TGTGCCAGCAGTGAGGACAGATCCTACGAGCAGTACTTC
>TRBJ1-1|NA|NA|TRBV27
CASSTGDTEAFF
TGTGCCAGCAGTACCGGAGACACTGAAGCTTTCTTT
>TRBJ1-1|NA|NA|TRBV30
CALTGIQAFF
TGTGCCTTAACAGGGATACAAGCTTTCTTT
>TRBJ1-1|NA|NA|TRBV28
CASSLGGRDTEAFF
TGTGCCAGCAGTTTGGGAGGGAGGGACACTGAAGCTTTCTTT
>TRBJ2-7|NA|TRBD2|TRBV29-1
CSVATSASSYEQYF
TGCAGCGTGGCTACTAGCGCGAGCTCCTACGAGCAGTACTTC
>TRBJ2-5|NA|NA|TRBV28
CASRPTGIQETQYF
TGTGCCAGCAGGCCAACAGGGATCCAAGAGACCCAGTACTTC
>TRBJ1-1|NA|NA|TRBV29-1
CSVGRANTEAFF
TGCAGCGTTGGCAGGGCGAACACTGAAGCTTTCTTT
>TRBJ2-7|NA|TRBD2|TRBV4-1
CASSQGLAEVTYEQYF
TGCGCCAGCAGCCAAGGACTAGCGGAAGTTACCTACGAGCAGTACTTC
>TRBJ2-1|NA|NA|TRBV9
CASSVGEVSNEQFF
TGTGCCAGCAGCGTAGGGGAGGTATCCAATGAGCAGTTCTTC
>TRBJ1-1|NA|TRBD1|TRBV30
CACYRGLGDTEAFF
TGTGCCTGTTACAGGGGGCTAGGGGACACTGAAGCTTTCTTT
>TRBJ2-5|once|TRBD2|TRBV7-7
CASSSTVAGRETQYF
TGTGCTAGCAGCTCTACTGTAGCGGGACGGGAGACCCAGTACTTC
>TRBJ2-5|NA|NA|TRBV29-1
CSVETAQETQYF
TGCAGCGTTGAGACAGCACAAGAGACCCAGTACTTC
>TRBJ2-5|NA|NA|TRBV29-1
CSVDLGARQETQYF
TGCAGCGTTGATTTAGGGGCTCGCCAAGAGACCCAGTACTTC
>TRBJ2-7|NA|TRBD2|TRBV7-9
CASSCREPSGSYEQYF
TGTGCCAGCAGCTGTAGAGAACCTAGCGGATCCTACGAGCAGTACTTC
>TRBJ1-5|NA|TRBD1|TRBV2
CASRRDRDQPQHF
TGTGCCAGCAGACGGGACAGGGATCAGCCCCAGCATTTT
>TRBJ1-1|NA|NA|TRBV10-3
CAISEAVGRTEAFF
TGTGCCATCAGTGAGGCGGTGGGGAGGACTGAAGCTTTCTTT